The subject of this entry is one T cell receptor beta chain. Its cognate antigen is unknown. Ophthalmopathy cases met thresholds of Clinical Activity Score at least 3, NOSPECS grade at least 4 and duration under 3 months. Reasons for excluding patients were uncontrolled infection, other autoimmune disease, pregnancy or lactation. The PBMCs were taken from less than 11 ml of fresh peripheral blood. This CDR3 region has 17 residues. Deletions cut 0 bases from V and 0 bases from J, with 11 bases between. Germline CDR1 is SGHDN and CDR2 is FVKESK. The sample originates from a study of T cells in Graves' hyperthyroidism and ophthalmopathy. Whole-study findings and limits: Blood shared most expanded thyroid clonotypes above 0.001.

It was RNA transcripts that yielded the amplified TCR beta CDR3 regions. The HTBI set primed first-round TCR CDR3 RT-PCR. Via MiXCR, TCRdb re-called the multiplex PCR reads, giving one row per CDR3 protein. This sample has 600,000 to 700,000 distinct CDR3 sequences; 14% to 15% occur once, and the top ten carry roughly 4.3%. The material sequenced was blood. The chain joins TRBV14 to TRBJ2-2, with D unclear. This sequence originates from a woman in her forties with Graves' ophthalmopathy. The CDR3 bases are TGTGCCAGCAGCCAAGATTGGGTAAACGCGAACACCGGGGAGCTGTTTTTT. This encodes CASSQDWVNANTGELFF.